Following are 32 T cell receptor beta chains from one sample sequenced in a study of T cells of healthy individuals. From the 5' RACE reads, TCRdb called clonotypes with MiXCR, one entry per CDR3 protein. The sample has 100,000 or so distinct CDR3 sequences, approximately 15% seen once. The receptors originated from a human donor in good health.

This clonotype has only a few counts. The chain couples TRBV24-1 to TRBJ2-1; a possible D gene is TRBD2 (7 bases). Germline assignment: CDR1 KGHDR and CDR2 SFDVKD. V was pared by 3 bases and J by 2 bases, with 19 bases between. The CDR3 has 18 residues. CDR3 in amino acids: CATSDRPGGGPTYNEQFF. Written as DNA, the CDR3 is TGTGCCACCAGTGATCGCCCTGGGGGGGGGCCCACCTACAATGAGCAGTTCTTC.

This clonotype came up a few times. One junction end does not reproduce the germline sequence, and a read error may be involved. This sequence joins TRBV28 and TRBJ1-6; weak D call: TRBD1 (6 bases). The CDR3 is 11 residues long. Germline-derived CDR1 and CDR2 are MDHEN and SYDVKM. The chain's CDR3 is CASMPRQVRLF. In nucleotides, the CDR3 is TGTGCCAGCATGCCGAGACAGGTTCGGCTTTTT.

This clonotype has ten or more counts. The V and J genes are TRBV6-4 and TRBJ2-1; 9 bases are shared with TRBD2. The V gene's germline CDR1 is MRHNA and CDR2 SNTAGT. The CDR3 is made up of 16 amino acids. V trimming: 6 bases; J trimming: 8 bases; junction bases outside the gene matches: 14. CDR3 region: CASSLLGGRAMDEQFF. CDR3 bases: TGTGCCAGCAGCCTCCTAGGCGGGAGGGCCATGGATGAGCAGTTCTTC.

This clonotype was seen only a few times. CDR3 DNA sequence: TGTGCCAGCAGTGCAGGCAAAGATCCCACAGATACGCAGTATTTT. Its translation: CASSAGKDPTDTQYF. V and J are TRBV6-4 and TRBJ2-3; no clear D gene. Germline assignment: CDR1 MRHNA and CDR2 SNTAGT. Trimming shortened V by 4 bases and J by 2 bases, and 13 bases separated the two germline ends. CDR3 size: 15 residues.

This clonotype was picked up a small number of times. The chain recombines TRBV12-3 or TRBV12-4 with TRBJ2-3; D gene uncertain. The CDR3 consists of 12 residues. V lost 2 bases, J lost 5 bases, and 5 bases lay in between. CDR3 loop: CASSLSRDTQYF. The CDR3 nucleotides are TGTGCCAGCAGTTTAAGTCGAGATACGCAGTATTTT.

The chain uses TRBV20-1 and TRBJ1-2, with D possibly matching TRBD1 (5 bases). This CDR3 has 15 amino acids. From germline, CDR1 is DFQATT and CDR2 SNEGSKA (reference sequence). Trimming cost V 0 bases and J 6 bases, with 17 bases left between them. The CDR3 DNA sequence: TGCAGTGCTAGAGAAGGGGCCGGGCATAAGGATGGCTACACCTTC. This sequence encodes CSAREGAGHKDGYTF.

This clonotype was counted only a few times. The chain carries TRBV24-1 and TRBJ2-7; either TRBD1 or TRBD2 may fit D (5 bases each). CDR3 length: 16 residues. V lost 4 bases and J 4 bases, leaving 19 bases between the germline ends. Germline CDR1 KGHDR, CDR2 SFDVKD. The CDR3 bases are TGTGCCACCAGTGACCACTCGGGACCCAACGCGTACGAGCAGTACTTC. This sequence encodes CATSDHSGPNAYEQYF.

The table lists this clonotype with a few counts. The CDR3 protein is CASSQLGGGSSYNEQFF. The CDR3 nucleotides are TGTGCCAGCAGCCAGTTGGGGGGCGGGAGTTCCTACAATGAGCAGTTCTTC. The genes are TRBV4-2 and TRBJ2-1, with D possibly matching TRBD2 (7 bases). The V gene lost 3 bases and the J gene lost 1 base, with 16 bases spanning the gap. Germline V CDR1 and CDR2: LGHNA, YNFKEQ. This CDR3 is built from 17 residues.

This clonotype was seen a handful of times. The chain is built from TRBV5-1 and TRBJ2-1; 10 bases are shared with TRBD2. The CDR3 totals 18 residues. The germline V gene has CDR1 SGHRS and CDR2 YFSETQ. J gave up 2 bases and V 2 bases, and 10 bases lay outside the gene matches. For the CDR3, the DNA is TGCGCCAGCAGCTTTAATTTGGCTAGCGGGGGACCCTACAATGAGCAGTTCTTC. Its translation: CASSFNLASGGPYNEQFF.

The table lists this clonotype with a few counts. This sequence joins TRBV4-3 and TRBJ2-1; TRBD2 might be the D (5 bases). Germline V lookup: CDR1 LGHNA, CDR2 YSLEER. The CDR3 is 15 amino acids. V dropped 0 bases and J dropped 4 bases, with 10 bases sitting between them. The CDR3 nucleotides are TGCGCCAGCAGCCAAGACGAGGGCCCTTACAATGAGCAGTTCTTC. It codes for CASSQDEGPYNEQFF.

This clonotype occurred a few times. The chain carries TRBV12-3 or TRBV12-4 and TRBJ1-1; 7 bases fit TRBD1. This CDR3 spans 11 amino acids. In nucleotides, the CDR3 is TGTGCGGACCAGGGGGTCGCTGAAGCTTTCTTT. Protein product: CADQGVAEAFF.

This clonotype has a count of ten or more. This rearrangement joins TRBV20-1 to TRBJ2-3; 11 bases line up with TRBD2. After removal of 1 base from V and 3 bases from J, the junction contained 12 bases not matched to a gene. The CDR3 runs 18 residues. CDR1 is DFQATT, CDR2 SNEGSKA, per germline (reference sequence). CDR3 DNA: TGCAGTGCTAGAGGACTACAAACTAGCGGGAGACGGACAGATACGCAGTATTTT. Its protein product is CSARGLQTSGRRTDTQYF.

This clonotype has more than one count but fewer than ten. This chain links TRBV5-1 with TRBJ2-1, with no clear D. Germline-derived CDR1 and CDR2 are SGHRS and YFSETQ. The CDR3 is 16 amino acids. V was cut by 2 bases and J by 2 bases, with 14 bases left in between. This CDR3 reads CASSFQQSLTYNEQFF. For the CDR3, the DNA is TGCGCCAGCAGCTTCCAGCAGAGTTTAACCTACAATGAGCAGTTCTTC.

The table lists this clonotype with a few counts. The rearrangement joins TRBV6-5 to TRBJ1-2, with D tentatively TRBD1 (5 bases). This CDR3 has 14 amino acids. Trimming stripped 2 bases from V and 5 bases from J, with 12 bases between. Germline CDR1 and CDR2: MNHEY and SVGAGI. CDR3 sequence (DNA): TGTGCCAGCAGTTACCGTGGACAAGTTTATGGCTACACCTTC. Its translation is CASSYRGQVYGYTF.

This clonotype was detected ten times or more. The V and J genes are TRBV18 and TRBJ2-1, with 7 bases lining up with TRBD2. The CDR3 covers 15 residues. CDR1 is KGHSH and CDR2 is LQKENI in the germline V gene. Germline trimming cut 4 bases from V and 2 bases from J; bases unmatched to any gene: 5. The CDR3 DNA follows: TGTGCCAGCTCACTCCCGGGACTAACCTACAATGAGCAGTTCTTC. Its protein is CASSLPGLTYNEQFF.

This chain uses TRBV4-2 with TRBJ2-1, with D uncertain. Germline V gives CDR1 LGHNA, CDR2 YNFKEQ. Between the trimmed V and J ends, which lost 0 bases and 7 bases, there was a span of 13 bases. The CDR3 spans 15 residues. CDR3: CASSQDLRMRNEQFF. The CDR3 DNA reads TGTGCCAGCAGCCAAGATCTTCGGATGAGAAATGAGCAGTTCTTC.

Written as DNA, the CDR3 is TGTGCCAGCAGGGAGAACTCAGGGTGGCGCAATCAGCCCCAGCATTTT. Translated: CASRENSGWRNQPQHF. V usage is TRBV6-2 or TRBV6-3 and J usage is TRBJ1-5; D perhaps matches TRBD1 (5 bases). CDR3 length equals 16 residues. Germline CDR1 is MNHEY and CDR2 is SVGEGT. V lost 6 bases to trimming and J lost 2 bases, with 17 bases between them.

The chain has TRBV28 and TRBJ2-1; 8 bases align to TRBD2. The germline CDR1 and CDR2 sequences are MDHEN and SYDVKM. The CDR3 covers 16 residues. With 2 bases clipped from V and 8 bases from J, the junction kept 11 bases outside the gene matches. CDR3: CASSLGLGLDTHEQFF. In nucleotides, the CDR3 is TGTGCCAGCAGTTTAGGTCTGGGACTAGATACCCATGAGCAGTTCTTC.

This clonotype was seen at least ten times. The rearrangement joins TRBV7-2 to TRBJ2-1; TRBD2 might be the D (5 bases). Trimming took off 0 bases at V and 4 bases at J, with 10 bases between the two ends. Germline loops: CDR1 SGHTA, CDR2 FQGNSA. The CDR3 consists of 15 residues. The CDR3 bases are TGTGCCAGCAGCTTAGCGTTCGGCGGGTACAATGAGCAGTTCTTC. Its protein product is CASSLAFGGYNEQFF.

This clonotype appeared many times. The rearrangement uses TRBV29-1 and TRBJ2-7; 7 bases fit TRBD1. Germline loops: CDR1 SQVTM, CDR2 ANQGSEA. V dropped 7 bases and J dropped 1; count of bases not matched to a gene: 4. This CDR3 comprises 12 residues. In nucleotides, the CDR3 is TGCAGCGGCGTGGGACAGTCCTACGAGCAGTACTTC. This translates into CSGVGQSYEQYF.

The chain joins TRBV4-2 to TRBJ2-7, with 12 bases identical to TRBD2. Germline V gives CDR1 LGHNA, CDR2 YNFKEQ. Losses at the gene ends were 2 bases for V and 2 bases for J; bases not matched to a gene: 7. This CDR3 contains 17 residues. CDR3: CASSQQASGGGPYEQYF. The CDR3 nucleotides read TGTGCCAGCAGCCAACAGGCTAGCGGGGGGGGACCCTACGAGCAGTACTTC.

This clonotype was detected only a few times. This sequence joins TRBV5-4 and TRBJ2-5, with a possible D match to TRBD1 (5 bases). With 2 bases removed from V and 2 bases from J, the gap between germline ends came to 13 bases. CDR3 length: 15 residues. The germline CDR1 and CDR2 sequences are SGHNT and YYREEE (reference sequence). CDR3 sequence (DNA): TGTGCCAGCAGCTTTGGGGCAGCTCTACAAGAGACCCAGTACTTC. Encoded protein: CASSFGAALQETQYF.

The table lists this clonotype with a few counts. The gene calls are TRBV6-1 and TRBJ2-7, with 8 bases fitting TRBD1. V was pared by 7 bases and J by 4 bases, with 9 bases of the junction left unmatched. Germline-derived CDR1 and CDR2 are MNHNS and SASEGT. This CDR3 has 14 residues. DNA for the CDR3: TGTGCCAGCACTCCAGGACAGGGCCCTTACGAGCAGTACTTC. The encoded protein is CASTPGQGPYEQYF.

The chain combines TRBV20-1 with TRBJ1-3, with D possibly TRBD1 on 5 matching bases. This CDR3 comprises 12 residues. Germline CDR1 DFQATT, CDR2 SNEGSKA (reference sequence). DNA of the CDR3: TGCAGCATCCGGGGCCCAGGAAACACCATATATTTT. This codes for CSIRGPGNTIYF.

A few counts support this clonotype. The gene calls are TRBV9 and TRBJ2-3; no clear D. CDR3 length: 13 residues. Germline assignment: CDR1 SGDLS and CDR2 YYNGEE. V dropped 4 bases and J dropped 6 bases, with 12 bases sitting between them. The CDR3 region has the DNA TGTGCCAGCAGCTTGGTCGCATCTGATACGCAGTATTTT. Translating gives CASSLVASDTQYF.

V and J are TRBV12-3 or TRBV12-4 and TRBJ2-3, with D possibly being TRBD2 (6 bases). The CDR3 totals 14 residues. Trimming cost V 6 bases and J 1 base, with 11 bases left between them. The CDR3 protein is CASRTGGGTDTQYF. The CDR3 nucleotides read TGTGCCAGCAGGACCGGAGGGGGCACAGATACGCAGTATTTT.

V usage is TRBV4-1 and J usage is TRBJ1-6, with TRBD1 matching 8 bases. V lost 5 bases, J lost 8 bases, and 5 bases stayed unmatched. The germline CDR1 and CDR2 sequences are MGHRA and YSYEKL. The CDR3 is 14 residues long. CDR3: CASSRDRFDSPLHF. In nucleotides, the CDR3 is TGCGCCAGCAGCAGGGACAGGTTTGATTCACCCCTCCACTTT.

This clonotype was observed many times. V usage is TRBV7-2 and J usage is TRBJ1-2, with D perhaps matching TRBD1 (5 bases). Between the trimmed V and J ends, which lost 2 bases and 8 bases, there was a span of 21 bases. The V gene's germline CDR1 is SGHTA and CDR2 FQGNSA. This CDR3 is built from 16 residues. In DNA, the CDR3 is TGTGCCAGCAGCTTACTTTCCGTTAACAGCGGGGACGGCTACACCTTC. Translating gives CASSLLSVNSGDGYTF.

This clonotype was counted at least ten times. This chain connects TRBV20-1 to TRBJ2-2, with D unclear. Germline CDR1 is DFQATT and CDR2 is SNEGSKA (reference sequence). This CDR3 spans 12 amino acids. V was shortened by 3 bases and J by 6 bases, with 8 bases between the two germline ends. The CDR3 bases are TGCAGTGCTAGTGTCCACCCCGGGGAGCTGTTTTTT. Protein product: CSASVHPGELFF.

This rearrangement joins TRBV4-2 to TRBJ2-3; D not certain. Germline V gives CDR1 LGHNA, CDR2 YNFKEQ. This CDR3 spans 16 amino acids. The ends were cut back, 0 bases at V and 1 base at J, with 11 bases in the middle. As DNA, the CDR3 is TGTGCCAGCAGCCAAGACCTCCTCTGGGGCACAGATACGCAGTATTTT. Translating gives CASSQDLLWGTDTQYF.

The J gene is TRBJ2-1, the V gene TRBV14, with 7 bases that match TRBD2. Germline V CDR1 and CDR2: SGHDN, FVKESK. V dropped 3 bases and J dropped 0; count of bases not matched to a gene: 5. This CDR3 spans 16 amino acids. The CDR3 DNA reads as TGTGCCAGCAGCCATCGAGCGGGGACCTCCTACAATGAGCAGTTCTTC. It specifies CASSHRAGTSYNEQFF.

The gene calls are TRBV7-9 and TRBJ2-7; TRBD2 matches at 7 bases. Germline lookup yields CDR1 SEHNR and CDR2 FQNEAQ (reference sequence). The length of the CDR3 is 15 residues. The trim removed 5 bases at V and 0 bases at J, leaving 7 bases unmatched. The CDR3 sequence: CASSGSGKISYEQYF. CDR3 sequence (DNA): TGTGCCAGCAGCGGAAGCGGGAAGATCTCCTACGAGCAGTACTTC.